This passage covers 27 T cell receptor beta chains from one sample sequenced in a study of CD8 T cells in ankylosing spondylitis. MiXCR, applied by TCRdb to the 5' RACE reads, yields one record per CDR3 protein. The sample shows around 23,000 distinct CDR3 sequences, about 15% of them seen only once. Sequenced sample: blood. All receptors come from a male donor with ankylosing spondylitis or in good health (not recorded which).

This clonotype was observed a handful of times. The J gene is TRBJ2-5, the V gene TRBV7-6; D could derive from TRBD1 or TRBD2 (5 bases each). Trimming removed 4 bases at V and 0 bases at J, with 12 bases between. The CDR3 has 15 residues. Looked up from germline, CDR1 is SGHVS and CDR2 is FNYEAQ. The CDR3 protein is CASSSGTGYQETQYF. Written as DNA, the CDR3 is TGTGCCAGCAGCTCAGGGACGGGGTACCAAGAGACCCAGTACTTC.

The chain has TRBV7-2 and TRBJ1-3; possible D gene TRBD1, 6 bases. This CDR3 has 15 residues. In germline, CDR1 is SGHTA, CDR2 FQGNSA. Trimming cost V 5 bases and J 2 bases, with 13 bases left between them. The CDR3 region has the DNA TGTGCCAGCAGCCGGCGGGACACCACTGGAAACACCATATATTTT. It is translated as CASSRRDTTGNTIYF.

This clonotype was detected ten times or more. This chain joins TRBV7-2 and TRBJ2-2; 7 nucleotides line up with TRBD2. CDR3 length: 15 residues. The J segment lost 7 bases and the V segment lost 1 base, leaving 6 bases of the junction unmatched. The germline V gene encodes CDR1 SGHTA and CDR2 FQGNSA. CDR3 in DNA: TGTGCCAGCAGCTTAGAGGGAGGGCTTGGCGGGGAGCTGTTTTTT. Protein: CASSLEGGLGGELFF.

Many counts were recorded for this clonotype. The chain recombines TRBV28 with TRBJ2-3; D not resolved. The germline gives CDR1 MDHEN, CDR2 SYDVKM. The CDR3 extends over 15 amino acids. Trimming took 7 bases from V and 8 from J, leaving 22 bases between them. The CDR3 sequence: CASKEYHTTASTQYF. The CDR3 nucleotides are TGTGCCAGCAAGGAATATCATACGACGGCTTCTACGCAGTATTTT.

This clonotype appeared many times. The CDR3 sequence is CARGLAGVRNEQFF. The CDR3 nucleotides read TGTGCCAGGGGACTAGCGGGAGTGCGTAATGAGCAGTTCTTC. The rearrangement links TRBV2 to TRBJ2-1; 14 bases fit TRBD2. V gave up 9 bases and J gave up 7 bases; unmatched junction bases: 5. Germline V gene sequence: CDR1 SNHLY, CDR2 FYNNEI. The CDR3 covers 14 residues.

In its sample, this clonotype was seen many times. The DNA of the CDR3 is TGTGCCAGCAGCCCCCGGGTGAAGGGGAACACTGAAGCTTTCTTT. Translation: CASSPRVKGNTEAFF. The rearrangement uses TRBV7-9 and TRBJ1-1; no definite D call. This CDR3 is built from 15 residues. V was pared by 5 bases and J by 1 base, with 14 bases between. Germline V gene lookup returns CDR1 SEHNR and CDR2 FQNEAQ (reference sequence).

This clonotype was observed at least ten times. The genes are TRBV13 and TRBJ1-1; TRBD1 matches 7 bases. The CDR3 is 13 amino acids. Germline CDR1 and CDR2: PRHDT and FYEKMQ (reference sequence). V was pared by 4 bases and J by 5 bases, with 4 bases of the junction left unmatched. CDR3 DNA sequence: TGTGCCAGCAGCTCAACAGGGGTGACTGAAGCTTTCTTT. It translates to CASSSTGVTEAFF.

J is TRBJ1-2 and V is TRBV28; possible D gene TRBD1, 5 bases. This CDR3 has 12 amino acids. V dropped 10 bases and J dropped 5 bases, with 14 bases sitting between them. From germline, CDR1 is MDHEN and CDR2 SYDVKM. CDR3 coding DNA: TGTGCCACCTATCGGGGGTATTATGGCTACACCTTC. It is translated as CATYRGYYGYTF.

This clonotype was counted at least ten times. The CDR3 reads CASSLVVTQGRPFF. The CDR3 nucleotides are TGTGCCAGCAGCTTAGTAGTTACACAGGGGAGGCCTTTCTTT. The genes are TRBV7-2 and TRBJ1-1, with 7 nucleotides matching TRBD1. Losses at the gene ends were 1 base for V and 12 bases for J; bases not matched to a gene: 11. CDR1 is SGHTA, CDR2 FQGNSA, per germline. The CDR3 consists of 14 residues.

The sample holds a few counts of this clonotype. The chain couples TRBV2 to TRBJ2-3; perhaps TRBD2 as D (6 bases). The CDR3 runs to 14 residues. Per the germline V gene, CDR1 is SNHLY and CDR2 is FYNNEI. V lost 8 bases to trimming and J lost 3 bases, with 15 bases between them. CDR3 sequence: CASGRRAITDTQYF. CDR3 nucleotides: TGTGCCAGCGGACGGAGGGCTATTACAGATACGCAGTATTTT.

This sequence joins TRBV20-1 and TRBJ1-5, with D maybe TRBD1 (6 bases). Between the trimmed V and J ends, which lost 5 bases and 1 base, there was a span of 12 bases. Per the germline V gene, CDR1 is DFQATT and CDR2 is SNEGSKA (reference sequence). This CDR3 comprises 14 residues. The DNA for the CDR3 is TGCAGTGCTCCCACAGGGTCCAGCAATCAGCCCCAGCATTTT. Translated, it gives CSAPTGSSNQPQHF.

CDR3 region: CASSLMAGNGNEQFF. DNA of the CDR3: TGTGCCAGCAGTTTAATGGCAGGGAATGGCAATGAGCAGTTCTTC. V gene TRBV28 combines with J gene TRBJ2-1, with D possibly being TRBD1 (5 bases). Germline-derived CDR1 and CDR2 are MDHEN and SYDVKM. The germline V and J ends were trimmed by 2 bases and 6 bases, with 14 bases remaining between them. The CDR3 has 15 amino acids.

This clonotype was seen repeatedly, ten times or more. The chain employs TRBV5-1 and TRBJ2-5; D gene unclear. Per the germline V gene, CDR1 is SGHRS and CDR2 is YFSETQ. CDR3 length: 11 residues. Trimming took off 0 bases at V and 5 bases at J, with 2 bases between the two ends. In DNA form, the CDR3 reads TGCGCCAGCAGCTTGGAGGAGACCCAGTACTTC. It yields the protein CASSLEETQYF.

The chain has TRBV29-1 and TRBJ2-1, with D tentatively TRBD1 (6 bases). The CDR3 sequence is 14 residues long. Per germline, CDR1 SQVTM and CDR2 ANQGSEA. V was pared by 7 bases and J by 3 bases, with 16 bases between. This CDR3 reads CSALNRGYYNEQFF. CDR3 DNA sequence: TGCAGCGCTCTTAATAGGGGGTACTACAATGAGCAGTTCTTC.

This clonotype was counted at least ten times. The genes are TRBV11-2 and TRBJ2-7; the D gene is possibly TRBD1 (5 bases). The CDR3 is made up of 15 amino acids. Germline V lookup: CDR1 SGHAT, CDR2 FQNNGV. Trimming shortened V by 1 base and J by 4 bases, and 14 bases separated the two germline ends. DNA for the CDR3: TGTGCCAGCAGCTTAGGGGCAGGGTATTTTTACGAGCAGTACTTC. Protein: CASSLGAGYFYEQYF.

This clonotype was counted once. The DNA of the CDR3 is TGCGCCAGCAGCCAAGATCCGGCTAATGAAAAACTGTTTTTT. Its translation is CASSQDPANEKLFF. This chain links TRBV4-3 with TRBJ1-4; D gene unclear. The germline CDR1 and CDR2 sequences are LGHNA and YSLEER. The CDR3 contains 14 residues. Trimming removed 0 bases from V and 3 bases from J, with 5 bases in between.

CDR3 sequence (DNA): TGTGCCAGCAGCGCAAACCCGCGGACTAGCGGGGGCCTCTACAATGAGCAGTTCTTC. Its protein is CASSANPRTSGGLYNEQFF. The chain recombines TRBV7-3 with TRBJ2-1; 13 positions agree with TRBD2. The CDR3 totals 19 residues. The V segment lost 5 bases and the J segment 3 bases; nucleotides outside the gene matches: 13. Germline assignment: CDR1 SGHTA and CDR2 FQGTGA.

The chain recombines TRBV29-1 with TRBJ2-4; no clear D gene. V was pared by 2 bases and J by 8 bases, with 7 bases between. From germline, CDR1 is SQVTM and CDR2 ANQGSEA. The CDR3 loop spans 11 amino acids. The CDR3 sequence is CSVERDDIQYF. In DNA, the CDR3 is TGCAGCGTTGAAAGGGATGACATTCAGTACTTC.

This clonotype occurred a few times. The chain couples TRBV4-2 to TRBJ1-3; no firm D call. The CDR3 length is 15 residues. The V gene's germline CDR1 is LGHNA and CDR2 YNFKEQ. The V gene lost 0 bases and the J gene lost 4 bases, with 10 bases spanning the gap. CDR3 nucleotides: TGTGCCAGCAGCCAAGATCCAGGTTTGGGAAACACCATATATTTT. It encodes CASSQDPGLGNTIYF.

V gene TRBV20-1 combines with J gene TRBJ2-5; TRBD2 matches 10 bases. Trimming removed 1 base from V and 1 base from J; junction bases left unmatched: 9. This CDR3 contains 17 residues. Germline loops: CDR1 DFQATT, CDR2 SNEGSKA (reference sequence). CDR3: CSARARLAGDFQETQYF. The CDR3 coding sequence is TGCAGTGCTAGAGCTCGTCTAGCGGGAGACTTCCAAGAGACCCAGTACTTC.

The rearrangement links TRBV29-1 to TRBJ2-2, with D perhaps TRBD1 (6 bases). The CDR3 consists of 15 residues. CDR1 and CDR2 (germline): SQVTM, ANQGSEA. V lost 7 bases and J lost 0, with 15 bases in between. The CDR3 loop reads CSGSEDSANTGELFF. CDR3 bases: TGCAGCGGAAGCGAGGACAGTGCGAACACCGGGGAGCTGTTTTTT.

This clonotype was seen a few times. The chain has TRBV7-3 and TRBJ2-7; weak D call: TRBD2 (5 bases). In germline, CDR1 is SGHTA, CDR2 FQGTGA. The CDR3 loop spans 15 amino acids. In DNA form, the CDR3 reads TGTGCCAGCAGCTTGACTCCCCTGCTACGTGGCCCCGGGAAAGTC. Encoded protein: CASSLTPLLRGPGKV.

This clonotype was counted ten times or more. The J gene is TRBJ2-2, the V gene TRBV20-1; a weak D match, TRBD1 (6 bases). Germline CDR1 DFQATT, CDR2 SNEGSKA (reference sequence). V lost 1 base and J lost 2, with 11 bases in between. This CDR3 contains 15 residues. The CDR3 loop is CSARVTGPNTGELFF. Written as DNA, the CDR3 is TGCAGTGCTAGAGTGACAGGCCCAAACACCGGGGAGCTGTTTTTT.

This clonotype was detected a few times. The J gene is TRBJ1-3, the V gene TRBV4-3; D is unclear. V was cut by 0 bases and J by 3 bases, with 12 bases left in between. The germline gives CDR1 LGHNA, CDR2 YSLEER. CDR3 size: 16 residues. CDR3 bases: TGCGCCAGCAGCCAAGATAGCAGGCCTAATGGAAACACCATATATTTT. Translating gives CASSQDSRPNGNTIYF.

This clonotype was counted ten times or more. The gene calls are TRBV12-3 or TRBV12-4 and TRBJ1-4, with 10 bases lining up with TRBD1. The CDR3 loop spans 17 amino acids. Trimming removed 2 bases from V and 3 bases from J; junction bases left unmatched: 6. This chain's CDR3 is CASSLSGTGAPNEKLFF. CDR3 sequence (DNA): TGTGCCAGCAGTTTATCCGGGACAGGGGCCCCTAATGAAAAACTGTTTTTT.

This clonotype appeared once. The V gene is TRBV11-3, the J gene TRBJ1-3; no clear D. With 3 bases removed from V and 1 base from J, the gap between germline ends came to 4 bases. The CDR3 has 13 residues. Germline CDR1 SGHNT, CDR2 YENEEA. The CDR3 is CASSFTSGNTIYF. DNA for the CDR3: TGTGCCAGCAGCTTCACTTCTGGAAACACCATATATTTT.

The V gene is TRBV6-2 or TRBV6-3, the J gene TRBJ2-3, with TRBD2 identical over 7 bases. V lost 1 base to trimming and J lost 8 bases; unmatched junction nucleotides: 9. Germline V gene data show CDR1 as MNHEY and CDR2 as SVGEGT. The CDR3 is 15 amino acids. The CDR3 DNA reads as TGTGCCAGCAGTTACTACAGCGGGATCGGGGGTACGCAGTATTTT. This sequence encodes CASSYYSGIGGTQYF.